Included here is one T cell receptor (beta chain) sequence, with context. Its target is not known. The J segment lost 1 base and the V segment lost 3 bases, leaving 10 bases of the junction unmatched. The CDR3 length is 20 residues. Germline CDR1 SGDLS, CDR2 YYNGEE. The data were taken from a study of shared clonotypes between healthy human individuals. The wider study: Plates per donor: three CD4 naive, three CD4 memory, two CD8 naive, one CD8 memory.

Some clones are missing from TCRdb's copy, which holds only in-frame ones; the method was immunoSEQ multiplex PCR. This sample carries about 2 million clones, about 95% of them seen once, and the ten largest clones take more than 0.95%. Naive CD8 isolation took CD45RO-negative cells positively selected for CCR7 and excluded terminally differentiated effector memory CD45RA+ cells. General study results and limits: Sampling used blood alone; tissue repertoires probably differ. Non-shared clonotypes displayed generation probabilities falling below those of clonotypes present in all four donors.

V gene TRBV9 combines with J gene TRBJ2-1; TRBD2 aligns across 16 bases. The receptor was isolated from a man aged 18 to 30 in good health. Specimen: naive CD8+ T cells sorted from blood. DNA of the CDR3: TGTGCCAGCAGCGCCCCGCGGGGACTAGCGGGAGGGAGGTCCTACAATGAGCAGTTCTTC. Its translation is CASSAPRGLAGGRSYNEQFF.